This is a list of T cell receptor beta chains from one sample in a study of CD8+CD57+ T cells in acquired aplastic anemia. One entry per CDR3 protein, called by TCRdb with MiXCR from the reads. The sample lists some 42,000 distinct CDR3 sequences, roughly 65% occurring once. Sequencing was carried out using sorted CD4+, CD8+, or CD8+CD57+ T cells (not recorded which) from PBMCs. The receptors here all came from a human donor in good health, serving as a control. Each CDR3 is given with its conserved first and last residue. D genes are given only for firm matches. Some rows have no size entry. The others give once, few or many, or a class for an expanded clone.

>-|-|TRBV6-1|TRBJ2-7
TGTGCCAGCAGTGAAGTTCCAGATATCTACGAGCAGTACTTC
CASSEVPDIYEQYF
>-|-|TRBV2|TRBJ1-5
TGTGCCAGCAGAACGGCGAATCAGCCCCAGCATTTT
CASRTANQPQHF
>TRBD1|-|TRBV20-1|TRBJ1-2
TGCAGTGCTAGCGAAGACAGGGAACCGTATGGCTACACCTTC
CSASEDREPYGYTF
>-|-|TRBV29-1|TRBJ2-3
TGCAGCGTTGGGGAGCAGGGTGGCCCCACAGATACGCAGTATTTT
CSVGEQGGPTDTQYF
>-|-|TRBV24-1|TRBJ1-2
TGTGCCAGCGAATCGGACAGCTATGGCTACACCTTC
CASESDSYGYTF
>-|-|TRBV4-3|TRBJ2-6
TGCGCCAGCAGCCAAGATGCGGACAGCTCTGGGGCCAACGTCCTGACTTTC
CASSQDADSSGANVLTF
>TRBD1|-|TRBV29-1|TRBJ2-5
TGCAGCGTTTTAGACAGGGTGAGGGAGACCCAGTACTTC
CSVLDRVRETQYF
>-|-|TRBV20-1|TRBJ2-5
TGCAGTGCTAGAGGCCCCTGGGGGGCAAACCCGACATCCCAAGAGACCCAGTACTTC
CSARGPWGANPTSQETQYF
>-|-|TRBV20-1|TRBJ2-6
TGCAGTGCCCGAACAGGGAACGAAGCTGGGGCCAACGTCCTGACTTTC
CSARTGNEAGANVLTF
>TRBD1|-|TRBV2|TRBJ1-2
TGTCCCAGCAGGATGCCGGGACAGGGATATGGCTACACCTTC
CPSRMPGQGYGYTF
>TRBD1|many|TRBV11-2|TRBJ2-7
TGTGCCAGCAGCTTTTGGCCCGCACCGACAGGGGGTGGGTACGAGCAGTACTTC
CASSFWPAPTGGGYEQYF
>TRBD2|once|TRBV10-3|TRBJ2-5
TGTGCCATCACCAGCGGGGGATTCCAAGAGGCCCAGTACTTC
CAITSGGFQEAQYF
>TRBD1|-|TRBV28|TRBJ2-2
TGTGCCAGCAGTCCCCCCACGACAGGGGGCATAAGCGGGGAGCTGTTTTTT
CASSPPTTGGISGELFF
>-|-|TRBV19|TRBJ1-6
TGTGCCAGTAGTATTCGGACAGTGACGAATTCACCCCTCCACTTT
CASSIRTVTNSPLHF
>TRBD2|-|TRBV20-1|TRBJ2-7
TGCAGTGCTAGATATCTAGCGGGGAGCGAGCAGTACTTC
CSARYLAGSEQYF
>-|medium-sized|TRBV19|TRBJ1-2
TGTGCCAGTAGTATAGATCGTGTGGGATGGAATGGCTACACCTTC
CASSIDRVGWNGYTF
>TRBD2|-|TRBV15|TRBJ2-7
TGTGCCACCAGCGTTAGCGGGGGCTACGAGCAGTACTTC
CATSVSGGYEQYF
>TRBD1|-|TRBV19|TRBJ1-4
TGTGCCAGTAGGCCCGGGACAGGCCGTGAAAAACTGTTTTTT
CASRPGTGREKLFF
>-|-|TRBV15|TRBJ2-7
TGTGCCACCAGCACCCGGACCCAAAACTACGAGCAGTACTTC
CATSTRTQNYEQYF
>TRBD2|once|TRBV25-1|TRBJ2-3
TGTGCCAGCAGTGAATCGGCGGGAGCCGGAGATACGCAGTATTTT
CASSESAGAGDTQYF
>-|-|TRBV5-1|TRBJ1-5
TGCGCCAGCAGCTTGGGAACTGCTGTTGGCAATCAGCCCCAGCATTTT
CASSLGTAVGNQPQHF